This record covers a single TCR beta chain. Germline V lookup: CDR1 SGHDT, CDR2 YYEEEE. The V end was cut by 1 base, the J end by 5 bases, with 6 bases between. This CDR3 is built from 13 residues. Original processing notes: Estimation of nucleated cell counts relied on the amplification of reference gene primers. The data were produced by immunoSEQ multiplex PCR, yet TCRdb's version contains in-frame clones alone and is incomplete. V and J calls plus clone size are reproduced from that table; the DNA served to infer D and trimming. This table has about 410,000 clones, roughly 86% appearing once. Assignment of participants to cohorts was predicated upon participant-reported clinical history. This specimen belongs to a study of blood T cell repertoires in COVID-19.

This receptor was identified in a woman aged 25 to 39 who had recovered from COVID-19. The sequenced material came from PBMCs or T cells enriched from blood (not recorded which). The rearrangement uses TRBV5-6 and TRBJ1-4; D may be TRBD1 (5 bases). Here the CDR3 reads CASSLRGNEKLFF. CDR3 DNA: TGTGCCAGCAGCTTGAGGGGCAATGAAAAACTGTTTTTT.